One and the same sample provided the 10 T cell receptor beta chains below, sequenced in a study of CD8 T cells in Susac syndrome. When the RNA was reverse transcribed, random hexamers were used with an input of 0.5 to 1 ug. TCRdb reanalysed the immunoSEQ multiplex PCR reads using MiXCR and keeps one entry per CDR3 protein. The sample carries about 80,000 distinct CDR3 sequences, around 93% recorded once. The material sequenced was CD4+ T cells from PBMCs. The origin of the receptors is a human donor with Susac syndrome.

This clonotype has a single count. The chain combines TRBV5-4 with TRBJ2-5, with D perhaps TRBD2 (6 bases). Germline V lookup: CDR1 SGHNT, CDR2 YYREEE (reference sequence). This CDR3 contains 17 residues. Between the trimmed V and J ends, which lost 0 bases and 6 bases, there was a span of 21 bases. The CDR3 region is CASSLASAGKSRKTQYF. The CDR3 DNA sequence: TGTGCCAGCAGCTTGGCCTCCGCGGGGAAGAGCAGGAAGACCCAGTACTTC.

This CDR3 reads CASSFNRYEQYF. Here the CDR3 DNA reads TGTGCCAGCAGTTTCAACCGCTACGAGCAGTACTTC. This rearrangement joins TRBV12-3 or TRBV12-4 to TRBJ2-7; D not resolved. Trimming took 3 bases from V and 3 from J, leaving 6 bases between them. This CDR3 contains 12 residues.

The CDR3 DNA reads TGTGCCAGCAGCCGTACCGGGACTAACTCCTACGAGCAGTACTTC. It translates to CASSRTGTNSYEQYF. The chain has TRBV5-4 and TRBJ2-7, with TRBD2 matching 7 bases. Germline assignment: CDR1 SGHNT and CDR2 YYREEE (reference sequence). CDR3 length equals 15 residues. V lost 4 bases to trimming and J lost 0 bases; unmatched junction nucleotides: 7.

V and J are TRBV14 and TRBJ1-1; D remains unclear. The CDR3 runs to 14 residues. Looked up from germline, CDR1 is SGHDN and CDR2 is FVKESK. Deletions cut 5 bases from V and 1 base from J, with 11 bases between. The CDR3 DNA sequence: TGTGCCAGCAGCTATATTCTGGGGAACACTGAAGCTTTCTTT. Translating gives CASSYILGNTEAFF.

V and J are TRBV5-1 and TRBJ2-7; the D gene could be TRBD1 or TRBD2 (5 bases each). From germline, CDR1 is SGHRS and CDR2 YFSETQ. V shed 0 bases and J shed 0 bases, with 7 bases lying between them. CDR3 length: 14 residues. The CDR3 loop reads CASSLGGTSYEQYF. The CDR3 region has the DNA TGCGCCAGCAGCTTGGGAGGGACCTCCTACGAGCAGTACTTC.

This chain links TRBV4-1 with TRBJ2-3; D not resolved. The CDR3 runs 15 residues. Trimming cost V 1 base and J 0 bases, with 8 bases left between them. Germline CDR1 and CDR2: MGHRA and YSYEKL. The CDR3 spells CASSQGGLSTDTQYF. The CDR3 nucleotides are TGCGCCAGCAGCCAAGGGGGTCTGAGCACAGATACGCAGTATTTT.

This clonotype was seen a single time. V is TRBV7-6 and J is TRBJ2-2, with D perhaps matching TRBD1 (6 bases). CDR1 and CDR2 from the germline V gene are SGHVS and FNYEAQ. The CDR3 length is 21 residues. The V end lost 3 bases, the J end lost 3 bases, and 29 bases lay between the germline ends. The CDR3 DNA follows: TGTGCCAGCAGCTTGACGGCTAAGATAGGGACACCACACACCCACACCGGGGAGCTGTTTTTT. Amino acid sequence: CASSLTAKIGTPHTHTGELFF. Variable domain in full (rest from reference TRBV7-6 and TRBJ2-2): GAGVSQSPRYKVTKRGQDVALRCDPISGHVSLYWYRQALGQGPEFLTYFNYEAQQDKSGLPNDRFSAERPEGSISTLTIQRTEQRDSAMYRCASSLTAKIGTPHTHTGELFFGEGSRLTVL.

The gene calls are TRBV18 and TRBJ1-2; the D is unclear. Trimming removed 3 bases from V and 4 bases from J, with 9 bases in between. CDR1 and CDR2 (germline): KGHSH, LQKENI. This CDR3 has 13 residues. CDR3 loop: CASSPGGPYGYTF. DNA of the CDR3: TGTGCCAGCTCACCGGGTGGCCCCTATGGCTACACCTTC.

The gene calls are TRBV3-1 and TRBJ2-1; D remains ambiguous. With 0 bases removed from V and 7 bases from J, the gap between germline ends came to 7 bases. CDR1 and CDR2 from the germline V gene are LGHDT and YNNKEL (reference sequence). The CDR3 covers 13 residues. DNA of the CDR3: TGTGCCAGCAGCCAAGAATCTAGGAATGAGCAGTTCTTC. As protein: CASSQESRNEQFF.

To note about this clonotype: At one end the junction does not follow the germline gene, possibly because of a read error. V and J are TRBV7-2 and TRBJ1-1; TRBD1 is a possible D gene (5 bases). This CDR3 has 13 residues. Looked up from germline, CDR1 is SGHTA and CDR2 is FQGNSA. The CDR3, as DNA: TGTGCCAGCAGCTTAGATTTGGGGACCGGGCCCATCTTT. Protein sequence: CASSLDLGTGPIF.